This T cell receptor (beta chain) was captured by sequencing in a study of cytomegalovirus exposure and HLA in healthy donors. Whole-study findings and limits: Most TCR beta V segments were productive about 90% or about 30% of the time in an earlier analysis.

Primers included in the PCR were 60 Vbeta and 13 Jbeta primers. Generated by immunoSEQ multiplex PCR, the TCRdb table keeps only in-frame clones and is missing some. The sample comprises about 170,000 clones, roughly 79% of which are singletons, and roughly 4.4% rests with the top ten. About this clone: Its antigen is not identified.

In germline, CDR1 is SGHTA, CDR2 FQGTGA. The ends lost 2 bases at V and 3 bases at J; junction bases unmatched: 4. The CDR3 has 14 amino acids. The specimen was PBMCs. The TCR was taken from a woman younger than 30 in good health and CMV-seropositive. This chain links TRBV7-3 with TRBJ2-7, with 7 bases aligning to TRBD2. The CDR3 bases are TGTGCCAGCAGCTTACAGGGCGGGGGCTACGAGCAGTACTTC. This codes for CASSLQGGGYEQYF. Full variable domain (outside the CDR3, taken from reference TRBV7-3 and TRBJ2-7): GAGVSQTPSNKVTEKGKYVELRCDPISGHTALYWYRQSLGQGPEFLIYFQGTGAADDSGLPNDRFFAVRPEGSVSTLKIQRTERGDSAVYLCASSLQGGGYEQYFGPGTRLTVT.